A selection of T cell receptor beta chains follows, all from one sample in a study of liver allograft versus peripheral blood T cells. TCRdb reprocessed the reads via MiXCR and lists one record per CDR3 protein. This sample has 15,000 or so distinct CDR3 sequences, with 20% to 25% found just once. These receptors came from a human patient who had a liver transplant. Some T cells here may be from the graft donor. CDR3s include the opening cysteine and the closing phenylalanine or tryptophan. The order of the fields is V gene, J gene, CDR3 protein.

>TRBV5-4|TRBJ2-7
CASSLGAGGGDYEQYF
>TRBV27|TRBJ2-7
CASSPQGQVSYEQYF
>TRBV14|TRBJ1-4
CASSPLGPVTNEKLFF
>TRBV18|TRBJ1-1
CASSPRGTIEVETEAFF
>TRBV19|TRBJ2-2
CASSQYFNYGELFF
>TRBV27|TRBJ2-1
CASSRQTGPTYNEQFF
>TRBV28|TRBJ2-3
CASSLGKGGQGTTDTQYF
>TRBV18|TRBJ2-7
CASSPPGGAGYEQYF
>TRBV15|TRBJ1-4
CATSSGTGGASNEKLFF
>TRBV5-4|TRBJ2-1
CASSSRRGDYNEQFF
>TRBV7-9|TRBJ2-3
CASSPRLPDTQYF
>TRBV6-2/TRBV6-3|TRBJ2-7
CATTDRAYDEQYF
>TRBV5-6|TRBJ2-7
CASRFGTSGTYEQYF
>TRBV30|TRBJ2-2
CAWSPDRTNTGELFF
>TRBV6-6|TRBJ2-2
CASKLQGARDTGELFF
>TRBV7-9|TRBJ1-4
CASSQDGFEKLFF
>TRBV20-1|TRBJ2-1
CSALPSGRAVDEQFF
>TRBV18|TRBJ1-1
CASSPTTTLVWAEAFF
>TRBV29-1|TRBJ1-4
CSVEDYGGGEKLFF
>TRBV18|TRBJ1-6
CASSPVGRTFNSPLHF
>TRBV10-3|TRBJ2-1
CAIKGPSGENEQFF
>TRBV5-4|TRBJ1-3
CASSRGQPDSGNTIYF
>TRBV6-5|TRBJ1-1
CASSYGGKTEAFF
>TRBV6-9|TRBJ1-2
CASSYSNRFDYGYTF
>TRBV29-1|TRBJ1-1
CSVSPGQGMNTEAFF